This T cell receptor (beta chain) is drawn from a study of a mutant IDH1 vaccine in newly diagnosed glioma. About the research overall: Treated patients showed a male proportion of about 60%, a female proportion of around 40%, and a mean age of about 41 years.

Using immunoSEQ multiplex PCR, the repertoire was profiled, and TCRdb retains in-frame clones only, with some absent. The sample carries about 88,000 clones, about four fifths recorded once. Specified time point: baseline, week 1 (first vaccination visit). As for treatment: pre-vaccination baseline after standard-of-care therapy. The sample here was PBMCs, taken from a glioma patient treated with radiotherapy, temozolomide or both. This TCR was recovered from a man aged 35-49 years with glioma. Some clones in this sample may be carry-over from other donors' samples.

Here the CDR3 reads CASSTGQGLDQPQHF. CDR3 nucleotides: TGTGCCAGCAGCACAGGACAGGGGTTAGATCAGCCCCAGCATTTT. V is TRBV7-9 and J is TRBJ1-5; TRBD1 agrees at 9 bases. With V trimmed by 5 bases and J by 5 bases, 7 bases remained unmatched. There are 15 residues in the CDR3. The germline CDR1 and CDR2 sequences are SEHNR and FQNEAQ (reference sequence).